The 15 T cell receptor beta chains reported below all come from one sample, sequenced in a study of spatial heterogeneity in lung cancer. Time point given: sample taken at primary tumor resection. Whole RNA, which was extracted from tumor, nontumor lung tissue or frozen PBMC, was sequenced without any cell sorting. TCRdb processed the 5' RACE reads anew with MiXCR; each CDR3 protein has one entry. Among over 10,000 distinct CDR3 sequences listed, 3% to 5% were seen once. Source: PBMCs, taken at surgery. These receptors were collected from a male donor with early-stage non-small cell lung cancer.

This clonotype occurred many times. This beta chain turned up in a library designed for alpha chains; as an off-target read, its abundance says little. The rearrangement links TRBV20-1 to TRBJ2-1; 7 bases are a match to TRBD2. Germline-derived CDR1 and CDR2 are DFQATT and SNEGSKA (reference sequence). The CDR3 sequence is 16 residues long. V shed 3 bases and J 0 bases; nucleotides not matched to a gene: 8. CDR3 DNA sequence: TGCAGTGCTAGCGAGCTAGCGGCTAGCTCCTACAATGAGCAGTTCTTC. Amino acids: CSASELAASSYNEQFF.

As concerns this clonotype: This beta chain is an off-target read within a library intended for alpha chains, so its frequency means little. The rearrangement uses TRBV10-3 and TRBJ1-1; 8 bases are shared with TRBD1. The V gene end was trimmed by 2 bases and the J gene end by 3 bases; junction bases not matched to a gene: 8. This CDR3 spans 16 amino acids. Germline CDR1 is ENHRY and CDR2 is SYGVKD. Here the CDR3 reads CAISEENQGADTEAFF. The CDR3 bases are TGTGCCATCAGTGAGGAAAATCAGGGGGCGGACACTGAAGCTTTCTTT.

This clonotype was observed many times. Because this beta chain is a stray read in a library intended to capture alpha chains, its abundance should not be given much weight. The rearrangement links TRBV20-1 to TRBJ2-5; TRBD1 aligns across 7 bases. The CDR3 has 15 amino acids. CDR1 is DFQATT and CDR2 is SNEGSKA in the germline V gene (reference sequence). Trimming at V came to 2 bases and at J to 4 bases, leaving 10 bases not matched to a gene. CDR3 amino acids: CSARPPTTGRETQYF. DNA for the CDR3: TGCAGTGCTAGACCCCCTACGACAGGGAGAGAGACCCAGTACTTC.

A note on this clonotype: The CDR3 ends on some other residue instead of the conserved phenylalanine or tryptophan, so this is likely a read error. This beta chain turned up in a library designed for alpha chains; as an off-target read, its abundance says little. V usage is TRBV4-2 and J usage is TRBJ1-2; no clear D. The CDR3 has 14 amino acids. V was pared by 0 bases and J by 8 bases, with 13 bases between. Germline CDR1 and CDR2: LGHNA and YNFKEQ. CDR3 region: CASSQDQESEGYTL. As DNA, the CDR3 is TGTGCCAGCAGCCAAGATCAGGAGTCTGAGGGCTACACCCTC.

This clonotype was seen a few times. This beta chain is a stray sequence in a library constructed for alpha chains; its clone size is not meaningful. The chain is built from TRBV11-2 and TRBJ2-1, with D perhaps being TRBD1 or TRBD2 (5 bases each). CDR3 size: 11 residues. Per the germline V gene, CDR1 is SGHAT and CDR2 is FQNNGV. V gave up 5 bases and J gave up 10 bases, with 9 bases separating them. The CDR3 region has the DNA TGTGCCAGCAGCGTTTGGGGGGAGCAGTTCTTC. This gives the protein CASSVWGEQFF.

Concerning this clonotype itself: This beta chain came through as a stray read in a library set up for alpha chains, and its size says little. The rearrangement uses TRBV3-1 and TRBJ2-3; TRBD1 might be the D (6 bases). V was cut by 4 bases and J by 0 bases, with 11 bases left in between. Per the germline V gene, CDR1 is LGHDT and CDR2 is YNNKEL (reference sequence). This CDR3 region has 15 residues. DNA of the CDR3: TGTGCCAGCAGCCCCACAGGGATTAGCACAGATACGCAGTATTTT. Translating it yields CASSPTGISTDTQYF.

This clonotype showed up many times. This beta chain is an unintended read in a library built for alpha chains; its size means little. The J gene is TRBJ2-3, the V gene TRBV27; 8 nucleotides align to TRBD1. This CDR3 comprises 15 residues. Unmatched junction bases numbered 4, after V lost 5 bases and J lost 0 bases. CDR1 is MNHEY, CDR2 SMNVEV, per germline (reference sequence). CDR3 amino acids: CASSLRGQSTDTQYF. In DNA form, the CDR3 reads TGTGCCAGCAGTCTCAGGGGGCAAAGCACAGATACGCAGTATTTT.

This clonotype came up many times. This beta chain is an off-target read within a library intended for alpha chains, so its frequency means little. The gene calls are TRBV20-1 and TRBJ2-7; 7 nucleotides line up with TRBD2. The ends lost 5 bases at V and 0 bases at J; junction bases unmatched: 13. The CDR3 sequence is 16 residues long. Germline assignment: CDR1 DFQATT and CDR2 SNEGSKA (reference sequence). For the CDR3, the DNA is TGCAGTGCTGCCCCCCGGAGACGGGAGGCCTCCTACGAGCAGTACTTC. It encodes CSAAPRRREASYEQYF.

This clonotype was seen repeatedly, ten times or more. With the library built for alpha chains, this beta chain is off target and its frequency is not meaningful. V gene TRBV10-3 combines with J gene TRBJ2-7; 11 bases line up with TRBD2. This CDR3 is built from 16 residues. Germline V gene sequence: CDR1 ENHRY, CDR2 SYGVKD. Unmatched junction bases numbered 4, after V lost 2 bases and J lost 1 base. CDR3 coding DNA: TGTGCCATCAGTGAGCCGGGACTAGCGGCTTCCTACGAGCAGTACTTC. Residues: CAISEPGLAASYEQYF.

On this clonotype itself: A library made for alpha chains picked up this beta chain off target, so its size means little. The chain has TRBV6-6 and TRBJ1-5, with D perhaps TRBD1 (6 bases). V dropped 10 bases and J dropped 1 base, with 17 bases sitting between them. Germline V gives CDR1 MNHNY, CDR2 SVGAGI (reference sequence). The CDR3 totals 15 residues. The CDR3 loop is CATNPRGLSNQPQHF. For the CDR3, the DNA is TGTGCCACCAACCCGAGGGGGTTGAGCAATCAGCCCCAGCATTTT.

This clonotype showed up many times. This beta chain is off target for a library built for alpha chains, so its abundance means little. The V call is TRBV28, the J call TRBJ2-7; the D gene is possibly TRBD2 (7 bases). This CDR3 has 16 residues. Trimming took off 6 bases at V and 4 bases at J, with 22 bases between the two ends. Per the germline V gene, CDR1 is MDHEN and CDR2 is SYDVKM. The CDR3 sequence is CASSPGGNLRQYEQYF. The CDR3 DNA reads TGTGCCAGCAGCCCGGGGGGCAACCTCCGGCAGTACGAGCAGTACTTC.

This clonotype was observed at least ten times. This beta chain slipped into a library made for alpha chains as a stray read, so its size is not meaningful. The V call is TRBV27, the J call TRBJ2-2; unclear D gene. CDR1 and CDR2 (germline): MNHEY, SMNVEV (reference sequence). The length of the CDR3 is 14 residues. Trimming pared 5 bases from V and 1 base from J, leaving 8 bases between. CDR3 nucleotide sequence: TGTGCCAGCAGTCAACACAGGAACACCGGGGAGCTGTTTTTT. It yields the protein CASSQHRNTGELFF.

This clonotype came up many times. The library was designed around alpha chains, so this beta chain is a stray read whose abundance carries little weight. This chain joins TRBV7-2 and TRBJ2-7; tentative D call: TRBD2 (6 bases). Trimming shortened V by 2 bases and J by 5 bases, and 10 bases separated the two germline ends. Germline V CDR1 and CDR2: SGHTA, FQGNSA. This CDR3 has 13 residues. The CDR3 reads CASSLSSANEQYF. The CDR3, as DNA: TGTGCCAGCAGCTTATCTAGCGCCAACGAGCAGTACTTC. Supplemented by reference TRBV7-2 and TRBJ2-7, the full variable domain reads GAGVSQSPSNKVTEKGKDVELRCDPISGHTALYWYRQSLGQGLEFLIYFQGNSAPDKSGLPSDRFSAERTGGSVSTLTIQRTQQEDSAVYLCASSLSSANEQYFGPGTRLTVT.

This clonotype occurred many times. The library was designed around alpha chains, so this beta chain is a stray read whose abundance carries little weight. The chain joins TRBV12-3 or TRBV12-4 to TRBJ2-5; no definite D call. V lost 5 bases and J 4 bases, leaving 8 bases between the germline ends. The CDR3 runs 12 residues. In DNA form, the CDR3 reads TGTGCCAGCAGTCGTCGCCGAGAGACCCAGTACTTC. This codes for CASSRRRETQYF.

Comments on this clonotype: This beta chain is off target for a library built for alpha chains, so its abundance means little. This chain connects TRBV20-1 to TRBJ1-6, with TRBD1 matching 10 bases. The V gene's germline CDR1 is DFQATT and CDR2 SNEGSKA (reference sequence). Trimming cost V 6 bases and J 10 bases; bases outside gene matches: 6. The CDR3 spans 13 residues. The CDR3: CSAVRDRGSPLHF. DNA for the CDR3: TGCAGTGCCGTCCGGGACAGGGGATCACCCCTCCACTTT.